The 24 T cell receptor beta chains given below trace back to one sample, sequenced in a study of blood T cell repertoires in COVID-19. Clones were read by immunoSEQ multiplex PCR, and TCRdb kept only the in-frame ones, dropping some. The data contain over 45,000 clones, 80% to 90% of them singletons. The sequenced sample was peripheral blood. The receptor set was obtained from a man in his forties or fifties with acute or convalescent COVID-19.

The CDR3 DNA reads TGTGCCAGCAGCTTAGATGGCTTCTATGGCTACACCTTC. Its translation: CASSLDGFYGYTF. The rearrangement joins TRBV11-2 to TRBJ1-2; unclear D gene. Germline loops: CDR1 SGHAT, CDR2 FQNNGV. The CDR3 length is 13 residues. V lost 0 bases to trimming and J lost 4 bases, with 6 bases between them.

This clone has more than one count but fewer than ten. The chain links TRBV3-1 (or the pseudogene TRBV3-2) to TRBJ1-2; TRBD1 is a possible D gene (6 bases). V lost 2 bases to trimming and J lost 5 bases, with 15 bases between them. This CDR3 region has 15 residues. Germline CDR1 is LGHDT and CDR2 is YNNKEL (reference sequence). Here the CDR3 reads CASSQPSRGEYGYTF. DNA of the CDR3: TGTGCCAGCAGCCAACCCTCCAGGGGTGAATATGGCTACACCTTC.

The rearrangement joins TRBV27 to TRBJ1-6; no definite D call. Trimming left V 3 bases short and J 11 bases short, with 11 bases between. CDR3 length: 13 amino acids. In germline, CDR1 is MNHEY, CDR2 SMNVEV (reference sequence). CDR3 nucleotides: TGTGCCAGCAGTTTTAGCGGAGTACCACCCCTCCACTTT. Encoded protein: CASSFSGVPPLHF.

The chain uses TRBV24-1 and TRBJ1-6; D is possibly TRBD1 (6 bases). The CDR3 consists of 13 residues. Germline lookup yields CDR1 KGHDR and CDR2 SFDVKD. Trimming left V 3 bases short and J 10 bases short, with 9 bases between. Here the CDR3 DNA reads TGTGCCACCAGTGATGGGACACTCTCACCCCTCCACTTT. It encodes CATSDGTLSPLHF.

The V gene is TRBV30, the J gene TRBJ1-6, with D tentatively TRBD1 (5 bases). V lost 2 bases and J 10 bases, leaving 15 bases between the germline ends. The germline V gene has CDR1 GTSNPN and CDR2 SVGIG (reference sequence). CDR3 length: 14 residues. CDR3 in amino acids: CAWSRSSGVSPLHF. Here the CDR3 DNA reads TGTGCCTGGAGTCGCTCCTCGGGGGTCTCACCCCTCCACTTT.

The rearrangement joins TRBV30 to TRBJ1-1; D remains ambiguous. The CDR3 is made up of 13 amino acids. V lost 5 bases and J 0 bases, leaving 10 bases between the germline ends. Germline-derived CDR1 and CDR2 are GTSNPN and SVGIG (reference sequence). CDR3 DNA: TGTGCCTGGTTTGGAGAGTTGAACACTGAAGCTTTCTTT. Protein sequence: CAWFGELNTEAFF.

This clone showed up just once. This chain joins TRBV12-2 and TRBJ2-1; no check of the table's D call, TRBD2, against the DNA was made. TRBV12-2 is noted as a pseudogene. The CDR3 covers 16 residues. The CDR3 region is CASRLVQRSSYNEQFF. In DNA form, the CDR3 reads TGTGCAAGTCGCTTGGTTCAGCGGAGCTCCTACAATGAGCAGTTCTTC.

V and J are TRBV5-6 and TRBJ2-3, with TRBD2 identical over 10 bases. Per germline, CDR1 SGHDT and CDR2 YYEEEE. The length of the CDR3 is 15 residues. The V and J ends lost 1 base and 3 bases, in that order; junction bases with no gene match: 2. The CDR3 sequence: CASSLSAGGTDTQYF. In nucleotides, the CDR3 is TGTGCCAGCAGCTTGTCAGCGGGGGGGACAGATACGCAGTATTTT.

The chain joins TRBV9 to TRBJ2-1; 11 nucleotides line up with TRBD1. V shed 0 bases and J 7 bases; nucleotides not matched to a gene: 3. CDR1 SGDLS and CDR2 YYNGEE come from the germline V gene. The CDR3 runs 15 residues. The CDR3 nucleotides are TGTGCCAGCAGCGTAGGGGGACAGGGGGGTAATGAGCAGTTCTTC. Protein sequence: CASSVGGQGGNEQFF.

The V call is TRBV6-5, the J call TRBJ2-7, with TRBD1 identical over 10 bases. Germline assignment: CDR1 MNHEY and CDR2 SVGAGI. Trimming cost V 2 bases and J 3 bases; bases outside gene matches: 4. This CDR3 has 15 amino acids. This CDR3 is CASSYTDRGGYEQYF. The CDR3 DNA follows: TGTGCCAGCAGTTACACGGACAGGGGGGGCTACGAGCAGTACTTC.

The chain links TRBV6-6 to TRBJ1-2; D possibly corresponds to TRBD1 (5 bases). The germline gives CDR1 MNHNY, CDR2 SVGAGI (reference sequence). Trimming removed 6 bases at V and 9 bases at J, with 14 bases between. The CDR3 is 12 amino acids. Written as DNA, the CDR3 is TGTGCCAGCAGCGACGGGGGTTGGAGCTACACCTTC. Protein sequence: CASSDGGWSYTF.

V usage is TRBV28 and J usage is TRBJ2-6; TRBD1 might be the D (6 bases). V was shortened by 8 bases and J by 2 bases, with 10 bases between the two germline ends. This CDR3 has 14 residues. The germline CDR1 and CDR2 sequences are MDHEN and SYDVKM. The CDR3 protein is CASLQGAGANVLTF. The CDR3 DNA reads TGTGCCAGCCTACAGGGCGCTGGGGCCAACGTCCTGACTTTC.

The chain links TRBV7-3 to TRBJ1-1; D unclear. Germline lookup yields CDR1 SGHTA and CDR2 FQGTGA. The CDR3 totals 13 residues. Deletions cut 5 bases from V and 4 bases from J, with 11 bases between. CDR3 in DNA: TGTGCCAGCAGCCGATCAACGGGCACTGAAGCTTTCTTT. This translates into CASSRSTGTEAFF.

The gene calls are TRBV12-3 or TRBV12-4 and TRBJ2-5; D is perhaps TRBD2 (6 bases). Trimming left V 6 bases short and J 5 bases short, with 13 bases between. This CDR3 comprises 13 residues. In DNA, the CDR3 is TGTGCCAGCAGCCCGGGACTCAGGGAGACCCAGTACTTC. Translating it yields CASSPGLRETQYF.

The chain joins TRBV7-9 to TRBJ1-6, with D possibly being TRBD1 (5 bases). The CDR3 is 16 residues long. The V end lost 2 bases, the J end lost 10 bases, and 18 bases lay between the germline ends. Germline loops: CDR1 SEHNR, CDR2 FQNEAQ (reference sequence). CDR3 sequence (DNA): TGTGCCAGCAGCTTACTAGGGGCTGGGCGAGGCTCACCCCTCCACTTT. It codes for CASSLLGAGRGSPLHF.

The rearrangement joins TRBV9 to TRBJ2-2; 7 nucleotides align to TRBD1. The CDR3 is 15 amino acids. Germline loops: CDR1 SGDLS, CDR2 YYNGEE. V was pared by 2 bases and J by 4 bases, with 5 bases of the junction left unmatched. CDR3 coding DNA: TGTGCCAGCAGCGTGACAGGGAGTAGCACCGGGGAGCTGTTTTTT. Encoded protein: CASSVTGSSTGELFF.

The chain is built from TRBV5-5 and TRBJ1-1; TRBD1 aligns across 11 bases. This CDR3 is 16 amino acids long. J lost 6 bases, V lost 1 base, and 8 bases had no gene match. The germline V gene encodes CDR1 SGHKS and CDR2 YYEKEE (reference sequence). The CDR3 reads CASSLRVGQGASEAFF. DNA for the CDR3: TGTGCCAGCAGCTTGAGAGTCGGACAGGGGGCTTCTGAAGCTTTCTTT.

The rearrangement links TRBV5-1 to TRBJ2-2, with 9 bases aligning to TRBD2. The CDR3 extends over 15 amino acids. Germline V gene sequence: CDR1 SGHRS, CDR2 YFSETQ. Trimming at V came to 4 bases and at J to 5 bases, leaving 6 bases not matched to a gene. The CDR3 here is CASSQGTSRTGELFF. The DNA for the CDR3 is TGCGCCAGCAGCCAAGGGACTAGCAGGACCGGGGAGCTGTTTTTT. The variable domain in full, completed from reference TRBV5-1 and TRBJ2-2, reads KAGVTQTPRYLIKTRGQQVTLSCSPISGHRSVSWYQQTPGQGLQFLFEYFSETQRNKGNFPGRFSGRQFSNSRSEMNVSTLELGDSALYLCASSQGTSRTGELFFGEGSRLTVL.

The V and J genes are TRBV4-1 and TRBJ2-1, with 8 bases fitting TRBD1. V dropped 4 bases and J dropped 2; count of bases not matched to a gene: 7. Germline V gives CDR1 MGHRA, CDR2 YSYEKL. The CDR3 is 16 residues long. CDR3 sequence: CASSRPGTGTYNEQFF. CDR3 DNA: TGCGCCAGCAGCCGCCCTGGGACAGGAACCTACAATGAGCAGTTCTTC.

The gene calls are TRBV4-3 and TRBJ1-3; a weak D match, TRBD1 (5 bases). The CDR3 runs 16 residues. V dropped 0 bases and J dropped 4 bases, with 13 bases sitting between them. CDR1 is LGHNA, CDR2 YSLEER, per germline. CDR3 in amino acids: CASSQDTGQLGNTIYF. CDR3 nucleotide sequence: TGCGCCAGCAGCCAAGATACAGGCCAGTTAGGAAACACCATATATTTT.

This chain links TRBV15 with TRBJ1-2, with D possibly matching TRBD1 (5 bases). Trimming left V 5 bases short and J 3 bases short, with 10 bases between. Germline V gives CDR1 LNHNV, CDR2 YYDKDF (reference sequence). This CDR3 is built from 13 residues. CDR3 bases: TGTGCCACCAGCCAAGGAGGGGACTATGGCTACACCTTC. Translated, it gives CATSQGGDYGYTF.

The CDR3 bases are TGTGCCAGCAGCTTGTCACGGGTGTATACCTATAATTCACCCCTCCACTTT. Translating gives CASSLSRVYTYNSPLHF. The V and J genes are TRBV5-6 and TRBJ1-6; the D is unclear. Germline V gene lookup returns CDR1 SGHDT and CDR2 YYEEEE. The ends were cut back, 1 base at V and 2 bases at J, with 13 bases in the middle. The CDR3 contains 17 residues.

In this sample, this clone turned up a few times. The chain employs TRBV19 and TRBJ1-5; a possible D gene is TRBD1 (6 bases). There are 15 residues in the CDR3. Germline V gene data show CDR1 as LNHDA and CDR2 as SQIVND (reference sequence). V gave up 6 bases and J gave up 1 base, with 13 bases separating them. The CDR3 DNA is TGTGCCAGTAGCCCCAGGACAGTCAGCAATCAGCCCCAGCATTTT. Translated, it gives CASSPRTVSNQPQHF.

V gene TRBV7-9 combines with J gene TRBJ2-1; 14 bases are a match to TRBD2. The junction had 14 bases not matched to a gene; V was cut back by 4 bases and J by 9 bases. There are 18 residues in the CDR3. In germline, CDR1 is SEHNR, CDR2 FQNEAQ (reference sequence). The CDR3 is CASSSRTSGGTAGGEQFF. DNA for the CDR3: TGTGCCAGCAGCTCCCGGACTAGCGGGGGGACCGCGGGGGGTGAGCAGTTCTTC.